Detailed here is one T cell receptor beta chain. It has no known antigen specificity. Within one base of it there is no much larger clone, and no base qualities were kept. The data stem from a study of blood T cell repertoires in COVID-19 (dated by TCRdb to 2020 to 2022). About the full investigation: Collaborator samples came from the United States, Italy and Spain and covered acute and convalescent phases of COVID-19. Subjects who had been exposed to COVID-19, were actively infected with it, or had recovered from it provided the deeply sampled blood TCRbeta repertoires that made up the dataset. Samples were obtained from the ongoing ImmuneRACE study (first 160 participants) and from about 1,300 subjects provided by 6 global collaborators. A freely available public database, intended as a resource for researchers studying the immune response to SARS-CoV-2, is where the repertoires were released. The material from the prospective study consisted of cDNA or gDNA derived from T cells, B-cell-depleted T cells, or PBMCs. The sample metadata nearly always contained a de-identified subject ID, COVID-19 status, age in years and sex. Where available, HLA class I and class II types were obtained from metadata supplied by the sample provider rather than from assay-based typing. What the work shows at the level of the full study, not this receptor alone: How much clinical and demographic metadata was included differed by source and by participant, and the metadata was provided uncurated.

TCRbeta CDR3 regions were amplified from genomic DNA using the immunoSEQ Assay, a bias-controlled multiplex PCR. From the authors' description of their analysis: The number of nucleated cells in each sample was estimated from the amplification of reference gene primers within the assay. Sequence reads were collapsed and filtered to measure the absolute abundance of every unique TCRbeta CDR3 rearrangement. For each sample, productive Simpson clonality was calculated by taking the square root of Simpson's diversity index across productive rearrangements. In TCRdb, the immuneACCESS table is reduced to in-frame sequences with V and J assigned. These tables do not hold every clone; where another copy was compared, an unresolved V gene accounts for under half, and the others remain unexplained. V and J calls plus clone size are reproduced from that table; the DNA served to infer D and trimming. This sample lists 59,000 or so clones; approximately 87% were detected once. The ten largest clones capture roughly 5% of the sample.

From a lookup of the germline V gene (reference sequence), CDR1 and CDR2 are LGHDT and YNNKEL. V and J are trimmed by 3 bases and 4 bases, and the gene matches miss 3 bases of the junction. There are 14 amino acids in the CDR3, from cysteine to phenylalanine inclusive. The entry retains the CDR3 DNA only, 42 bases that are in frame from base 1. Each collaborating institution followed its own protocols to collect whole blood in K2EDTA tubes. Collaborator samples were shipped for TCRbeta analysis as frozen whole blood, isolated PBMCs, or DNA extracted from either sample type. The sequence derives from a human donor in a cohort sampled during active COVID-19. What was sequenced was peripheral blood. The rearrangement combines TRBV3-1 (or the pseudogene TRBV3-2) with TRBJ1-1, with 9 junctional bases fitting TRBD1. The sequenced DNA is TGTGCCAGCAGCCAGCGGGACAGGGCCACTGAAGCTTTCTTT. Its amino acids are CASSQRDRATEAFF.